The following is a T cell receptor (beta chain) sequence with its context. The antigen remains undetermined. These data are taken from a study of T cell responses to AZD1222 COVID-19 vaccine. Measured with immunoSEQ multiplex PCR; TCRdb has only the in-frame clones, and not every one. The table shows roughly 160,000 clones, with 85% to 95% occurring only once. Points from the study as a whole: Spike-specific TCR breadth and depth grew following two AZD1222 doses. The reported proportion of spike-specific TCRs targeting unmutated variant regions was nearly half. Researchers report vaccine-associated CD4 TCRs spanning spike, with dominance at 160-218 and 743-854.

This CDR3 region has 14 residues. Germline CDR1 and CDR2: SQVTM and ANQGSEA. V trimming: 6 bases; J trimming: 6 bases; junction bases outside the gene matches: 5. This sequence was found in an adult in good health. This rearrangement joins TRBV29-1 to TRBJ2-1, with TRBD2 identical over 13 bases. The sample in question was peripheral blood, obtained on day 0 of AZD1222 vaccination. The CDR3 loop is CSVSGTSGTNEQFF. The CDR3 nucleotides read TGCAGCGTGTCCGGGACTAGCGGGACCAATGAGCAGTTCTTC.